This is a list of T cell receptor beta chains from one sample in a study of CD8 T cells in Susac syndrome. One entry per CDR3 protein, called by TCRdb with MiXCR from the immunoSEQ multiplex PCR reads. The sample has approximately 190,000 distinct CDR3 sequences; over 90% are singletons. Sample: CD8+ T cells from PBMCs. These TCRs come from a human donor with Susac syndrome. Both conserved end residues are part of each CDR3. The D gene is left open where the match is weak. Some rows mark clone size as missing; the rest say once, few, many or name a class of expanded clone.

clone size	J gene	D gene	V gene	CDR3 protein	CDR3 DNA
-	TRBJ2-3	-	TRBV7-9	CASSFITETDTQYF	TGTGCCAGCAGCTTTATCACAGAGACAGATACGCAGTATTTT
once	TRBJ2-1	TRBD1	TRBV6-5	CASSYSWTGAYNEQFF	TGTGCCAGCAGTTACTCCTGGACAGGAGCCTACAATGAGCAGTTCTTC
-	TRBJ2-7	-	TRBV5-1	CASSFTVTGYSYEQYF	TGCGCCAGCAGCTTTACAGTGACAGGCTACTCCTACGAGCAGTACTTC
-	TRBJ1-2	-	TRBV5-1	CASSSSVNYGYTF	TGCGCCAGCAGCAGCAGCGTAAACTATGGCTACACCTTC
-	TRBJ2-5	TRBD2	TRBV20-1	CSATGGKETQYF	TGCAGTGCAACGGGGGGAAAAGAGACCCAGTACTTC
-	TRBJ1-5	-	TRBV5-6	CASSSTPQDNQPQHF	TGTGCCAGCAGCTCGACACCCCAGGACAATCAGCCCCAGCATTTT
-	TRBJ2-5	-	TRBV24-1	CATRRSGQETQYF	TGTGCCACCAGGCGTAGCGGCCAAGAGACCCAGTACTTC
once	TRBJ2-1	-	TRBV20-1	CSARDPGGYEQFF	TGCAGTGCTAGAGATCCGGGGGGCTATGAGCAGTTCTTC
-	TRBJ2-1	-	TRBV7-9	CASSLGLRSSYNEQFF	TGTGCCAGCAGCTTAGGCCTAAGGAGCTCCTACAATGAGCAGTTCTTC
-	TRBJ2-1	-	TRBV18	CALGRGEDEQFF	TGTGCCCTCGGCAGGGGGGAAGATGAGCAGTTCTTC
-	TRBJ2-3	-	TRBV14	CASSQFLVDTQYF	TGTGCCAGCAGCCAATTTTTGGTAGATACGCAGTATTTT
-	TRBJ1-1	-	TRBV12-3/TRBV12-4	CASNSGGGNTEAFF	TGTGCCAGCAATTCAGGTGGGGGTAACACTGAAGCTTTCTTT
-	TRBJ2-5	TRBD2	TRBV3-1	CASSQVTSEKTQYF	TGTGCCAGCAGCCAAGTCACTAGCGAGAAGACCCAGTACTTC
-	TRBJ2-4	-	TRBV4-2	CASSQGSWDSAQNIQYF	TGTGCCAGCAGCCAAGGGTCATGGGACTCCGCTCAAAACATTCAGTACTTC
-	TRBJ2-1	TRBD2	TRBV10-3	CAVRAGGPYNEQFF	TGTGCCGTTAGAGCGGGAGGGCCCTACAATGAGCAGTTCTTC
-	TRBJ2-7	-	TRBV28	CASSGLHSYEQYF	TGTGCCAGCAGTGGACTACATTCCTACGAGCAGTACTTC
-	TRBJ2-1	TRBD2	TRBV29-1	CSVSSGSANEQFF	TGCAGCGTTTCTAGCGGGAGTGCGAATGAGCAGTTCTTC
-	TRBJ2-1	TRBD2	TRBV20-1	CSANLTTLAGGSDEQFF	TGCAGTGCTAACCTTACCACCTTAGCGGGAGGTAGCGATGAGCAGTTCTTC
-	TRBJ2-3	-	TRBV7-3	CASSLTSGILDTQYF	TGTGCCAGCAGCTTAACAAGCGGAATCCTAGATACGCAGTATTTT
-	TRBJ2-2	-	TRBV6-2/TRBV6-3	CASSYSSIAGELFF	TGTGCCAGCAGTTACTCGAGTATCGCCGGGGAGCTGTTTTTT
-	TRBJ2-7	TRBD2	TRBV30	CAWSVSGGSYEQYF	TGTGCCTGGAGTGTGAGCGGGGGCTCCTACGAGCAGTACTTC
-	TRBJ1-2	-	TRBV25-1	CASSLPDSYGYTF	TGTGCCAGCAGTCTCCCGGACAGCTATGGCTACACCTTC
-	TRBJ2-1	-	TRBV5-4	CASSYSYNEQFF	TGTGCCAGCAGCTACAGCTACAATGAGCAGTTCTTC
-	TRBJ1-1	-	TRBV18	CASSPPMGRQNTEAFF	TGTGCCAGCTCACCACCAATGGGGCGGCAGAACACTGAAGCTTTCTTT
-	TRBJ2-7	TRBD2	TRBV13	CASSFELAGEQYF	TGTGCCAGCAGCTTTGAACTAGCGGGCGAGCAGTACTTC
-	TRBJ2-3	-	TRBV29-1	CSVVADTGTQYF	TGCAGCGTTGTAGCGGATACGGGTACGCAGTATTTT
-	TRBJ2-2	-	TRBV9	CASSSRPGELFF	TGTGCCAGCAGCTCCCGCCCCGGGGAGCTGTTTTTT
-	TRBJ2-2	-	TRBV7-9	CASTLVTGELFF	TGTGCCAGCACCCTTGTTACCGGGGAGCTGTTTTTT
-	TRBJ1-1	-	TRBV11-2	CASSPAGVEAFF	TGTGCCAGCAGCCCGGCGGGGGTTGAAGCTTTCTTT
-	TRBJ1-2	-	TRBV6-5	CASSPFSGSAYGYTF	TGTGCCAGCAGTCCTTTTTCGGGTTCGGCCTATGGCTACACCTTC
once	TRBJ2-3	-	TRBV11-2	CASSRIGGSDTQYF	TGTGCCAGCAGCCGAATAGGGGGATCGGATACGCAGTATTTT
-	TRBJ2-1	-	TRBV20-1	CSARVTNVNEQFF	TGCAGTGCTAGAGTGACTAATGTCAATGAGCAGTTCTTC
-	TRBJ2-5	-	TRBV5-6	CASSRILWQEGAKTQYF	TGTGCCAGCAGCCGGATTCTCTGGCAGGAGGGGGCGAAGACCCAGTACTTC
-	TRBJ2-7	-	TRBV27	CASSLSGVGAHVDEQYF	TGTGCCAGCAGTTTATCGGGTGTCGGTGCCCATGTAGACGAGCAGTACTTC
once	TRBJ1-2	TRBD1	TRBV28	CASFAVGQGMVGYTF	TGTGCCAGCTTTGCCGTGGGACAGGGGATGGTTGGCTACACCTTC
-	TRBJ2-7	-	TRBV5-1	CASRVGTSAYEQYF	TGCGCCAGCAGAGTCGGGACATCGGCCTACGAGCAGTACTTC
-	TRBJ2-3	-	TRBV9	CASSVERTRRDTQYF	TGTGCCAGCAGCGTAGAGCGGACCCGCAGAGATACGCAGTATTTT
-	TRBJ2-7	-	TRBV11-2	CASSTPGRGEQYF	TGTGCCAGCAGCACACCGGGCAGAGGCGAGCAGTACTTC
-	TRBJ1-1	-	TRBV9	CASSGARELPNTEAFF	TGTGCCAGCAGCGGGGCAAGGGAACTACCGAACACTGAAGCTTTCTTT
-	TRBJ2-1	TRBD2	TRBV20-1	CSARTSGRYNEQFF	TGCAGTGCTAGAACTAGCGGGAGATACAATGAGCAGTTCTTC
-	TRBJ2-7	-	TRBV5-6	CASSLIATSYEQYF	TGTGCCAGCAGCTTGATAGCCACCTCCTACGAGCAGTACTTC
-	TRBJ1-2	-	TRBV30	CAWSSGAKGSYTF	TGTGCCTGGAGCTCCGGAGCAAAGGGAAGCTACACCTTC
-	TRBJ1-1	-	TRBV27	CASSLSIQGEAFF	TGTGCCAGCAGTTTATCGATACAGGGTGAAGCTTTCTTT
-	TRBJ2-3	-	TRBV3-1	CASSQERSSDTQYF	TGTGCCAGCAGCCAAGAAAGGAGCTCAGATACGCAGTATTTT
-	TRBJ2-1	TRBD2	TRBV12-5	CASGLVDGGGYNEQFF	TGTGCTAGTGGTTTGGTAGACGGCGGGGGCTACAATGAGCAGTTCTTC
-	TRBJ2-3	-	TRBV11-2	CASSPAQAYTDTQYF	TGTGCCAGCAGCCCGGCTCAGGCGTACACAGATACGCAGTATTTT
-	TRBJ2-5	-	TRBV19	CASTPSPRGNQETQYF	TGTGCCAGTACCCCAAGCCCCCGGGGAAATCAAGAGACCCAGTACTTC